This T cell receptor (beta chain) was recorded in a study of a mutant IDH1 vaccine in newly diagnosed glioma. About the research overall: Visit V12 was scheduled at week 35 and visit V13 at week 47. Study findings and constraints: In about 93% of patients, immune responses induced by the vaccine occurred.

Libraries were prepared by immunoSEQ multiplex PCR; TCRdb keeps only in-frame clonotypes and omits some of them. The sample contains approximately 50,000 clones, around 89% of which appear only once. Concerning this clone itself: The antigen remains undetermined.

V lost 3 bases, J lost 7 bases, and 4 bases lay in between. CDR3 length: 11 residues. The germline V gene has CDR1 ENHRY and CDR2 SYGVKD. Time point given: week 35, safety follow-up. Every vaccine dose comprised 300 ug of mutant IDH1 20-mer peptide plus topical imiquimod. This chain connects TRBV10-3 to TRBJ2-1; D ambiguous. The clonotype comes from a woman aged 35 to 49 with glioma. The sample consisted of PBMCs, taken from a glioma patient whose treatment included an IDH1 peptide vaccine. The CDR3 is CAISELNEQFF. The CDR3 region has the DNA TGTGCCATCAGTGAATTGAATGAGCAGTTCTTC.